This section outlines one T cell receptor beta chain sequence together with its context. These data are taken from a study of blood T cell repertoires in COVID-19. Per the original methods: Reference gene primer amplification yielded estimated nucleated cell counts. The repertoire was sequenced with immunoSEQ multiplex PCR; TCRdb's copy has only in-frame clones and lacks some. The V and J calls and clone size were taken over from that table, and D and trimming were inferred from the DNA. The table shows about 250,000 clones, with around 85% occurring only once. The study recruited people aged about 18 to 89 years across 24 US areas. Membership in each cohort depended on participant-reported clinical history. This TCR came from a woman in her fifties or sixties with acute COVID-19. Specimen: PBMCs or T cells enriched from blood (not recorded which).

Here the CDR3 reads CASSPPDRNTEAFF. In DNA, the CDR3 is TGTGCCAGCAGCCCTCCGGACAGGAACACTGAAGCTTTCTTT. The J gene is TRBJ1-1, the V gene TRBV5-5; tentatively, D is TRBD1 (6 bases). The CDR3 contains 14 residues. CDR1 SGHKS and CDR2 YYEKEE come from the germline V gene (reference sequence). V lost 4 bases, J lost 1 base, and 11 bases lay in between.